This T cell receptor beta chain originates from a study of graft-versus-host responses after intestinal transplantation. As for the study in general: Each transplant was multivisceral, liver-intestinal, or isolated intestinal. Anti-thymocyte globulin induction, then tacrolimus and steroids for around three years, went to all recipients.

Points from the study as a whole: Clonal ratios of graft-versus-host to host-versus-graft in allografts were high for patients exhibiting graft-donor T cell macrochimerism. Detected in recipient marrow were GvH clones, some of which were first observed in ileum or blood.

This CDR3 has 15 amino acids. Germline values: CDR1 SGHAT, CDR2 FQNNGV. Trimming took off 1 base at V and 2 bases at J, with 9 bases between the two ends. The sample holds one count of this clone. Its antigen is still unknown. Produced via immunoSEQ multiplex PCR; TCRdb's table is partial and in-frame only. The sample shows over 70,000 clones, around 83% of them seen only once. The sequences come from unstimulated CD8+ T cells sorted from spleen or lymph node cells, collected before intestinal transplant. This receptor was obtained from a human donor who received an intestinal transplant. The chain couples TRBV11-2 to TRBJ1-5; D might be TRBD1 (5 bases). This CDR3 is CASSLVLGGNQPQHF. Written as DNA, the CDR3 is TGTGCCAGCAGCTTAGTGCTAGGGGGCAATCAGCCCCAGCATTTT.